A selection of T cell receptor beta chains follows, all from one sample in a study of human T cells and chemical hapten exposure. A single record per CDR3 protein comes from TCRdb applying MiXCR to the RACE reads. The repertoire includes 150,000 to 200,000 distinct CDR3 sequences, approximately 24% of them detected once, and roughly 2.4% sits in the top ten. This sample comprised whole blood, obtained in connection with sensitization to the hapten diphenylcyclopropenone (DPC). The origin of the receptors is a woman aged 35 to 49 with alopecia areata. Some clones in this sample may be carry-over from other donors' samples. The CDR3 runs from the conserved cysteine through the conserved F or W. D genes are given only for firm matches. Not every row has a clone size; where given, it reads once, few, many or a size class.

v_gene: TRBV27
d_gene: TRBD1
j_gene: TRBJ2-3
abundance: .
CDR3aa: CASSLEGQGAIDTQYF
CDR3nt: TGTGCCAGCAGTTTAGAGGGACAGGGGGCAATAGATACGCAGTATTTT

v_gene: TRBV28
d_gene: TRBD1
j_gene: TRBJ1-4
abundance: few
CDR3aa: CASSLPQILTGRQLFF
CDR3nt: TGTGCCAGCAGTTTACCCCAAATCCTGACAGGGAGGCAACTGTTTTTT

v_gene: TRBV11-2
d_gene: TRBD2
j_gene: TRBJ2-2
abundance: .
CDR3aa: CASSLTTSGFTGELFF
CDR3nt: TGTGCCAGCAGCTTAACGACTAGCGGGTTCACCGGGGAGCTGTTTTTT

v_gene: TRBV12-3/TRBV12-4
d_gene: .
j_gene: TRBJ1-5
abundance: few
CDR3aa: CASSLPGQGLHF
CDR3nt: TGTGCCAGCAGTTTACCGGGTCAGGGCCTTCATTTT

v_gene: TRBV20-1
d_gene: TRBD1
j_gene: TRBJ1-6
abundance: few
CDR3aa: CSARTGNNSPLHF
CDR3nt: TGCAGTGCCCGGACAGGGAATAATTCACCCCTCCACTTT

v_gene: TRBV6-5
d_gene: TRBD1
j_gene: TRBJ2-3
abundance: few
CDR3aa: CASSLTGFTDTQYF
CDR3nt: TGTGCCAGCAGTTTGACAGGGTTCACAGATACGCAGTATTTT

v_gene: TRBV10-3
d_gene: TRBD1
j_gene: TRBJ2-1
abundance: .
CDR3aa: CAIKPRDRGLEFF
CDR3nt: TGTGCCATCAAACCCCGGGACAGGGGGCTGGAGTTCTTC

v_gene: TRBV28
d_gene: .
j_gene: TRBJ1-1
abundance: .
CDR3aa: CASSAVRMNTEAFF
CDR3nt: TGTGCCAGCAGTGCGGTTCGTATGAACACTGAAGCTTTCTTT

v_gene: TRBV7-8
d_gene: .
j_gene: TRBJ2-3
abundance: few
CDR3aa: CASGTPGADTQYF
CDR3nt: TGTGCCAGCGGAACCCCAGGGGCAGATACGCAGTATTTT

v_gene: TRBV28
d_gene: TRBD2
j_gene: TRBJ2-4
abundance: few
CDR3aa: CASGGGPQNIQYF
CDR3nt: TGTGCCAGCGGGGGGGGTCCTCAGAACATTCAGTACTTC

v_gene: TRBV6-2/TRBV6-3
d_gene: .
j_gene: TRBJ1-1
abundance: .
CDR3aa: CASSYVANTEAFF
CDR3nt: TGTGCCAGCAGTTACGTGGCGAACACTGAAGCTTTCTTT

v_gene: TRBV18
d_gene: .
j_gene: TRBJ1-2
abundance: few
CDR3aa: CASSRDGAYGYTF
CDR3nt: TGTGCCAGCTCACGGGACGGAGCTTATGGCTACACCTTC

v_gene: TRBV11-3
d_gene: .
j_gene: TRBJ2-1
abundance: many
CDR3aa: CASSPSTDSYNEQFF
CDR3nt: TGTGCCAGCAGCCCTTCGACAGACTCCTACAATGAGCAGTTCTTC

v_gene: TRBV12-3/TRBV12-4
d_gene: .
j_gene: TRBJ1-5
abundance: .
CDR3aa: CASSFGTDQPQHF
CDR3nt: TGTGCCAGCAGTTTTGGGACGGATCAGCCCCAGCATTTT

v_gene: TRBV29-1
d_gene: .
j_gene: TRBJ2-2
abundance: few
CDR3aa: CSVGAANTGELFF
CDR3nt: TGCAGCGTTGGCGCAGCGAACACCGGGGAGCTGTTTTTT

v_gene: TRBV21-1
d_gene: .
j_gene: TRBJ2-7
abundance: .
CDR3aa: CASIRLEGRGWEQYF
CDR3nt: TGTGCCAGCATCCGTTTAGAGGGAAGGGGCTGGGAGCAGTACTTC